Listed below are T cell receptor beta chains from one sample, sequenced in a study of blood T cells in healthy people across ages. MiXCR was run by TCRdb on the 5' RACE reads, yielding one entry per CDR3 protein. The profile shows 540,000 or so distinct CDR3 sequences, roughly 48% of them singletons. Sequences were obtained from blood. The source of these receptors is a man older than 75 in good health. Both conserved end residues are part of each CDR3. D genes are given only for firm matches. The size entry is marked missing in some rows and otherwise reads once, few, many or a size class.

clone_size	v_call	j_call	d_call	cdr3_nt	cdr3_aa
NA	TRBV9	TRBJ2-5	NA	TGTGCCAGCAGCTCGGGAGCCGTCGGGGAGACCCAGTACTTC	CASSSGAVGETQYF
NA	TRBV11-2	TRBJ2-5	NA	NA	CASSLVASSDTQYFGPGTQETQYF
once	TRBV7-6	TRBJ1-2	NA	TGTGCCAGCAGCCCCGGGGTAGGGGCCGGTGGCTACACCTTC	CASSPGVGAGGYTF
NA	TRBV20-1	TRBJ2-7	TRBD1	TGCAGTGCTACTGCAGACAGGGGGTTTGAGGACGAGCAGTACTTC	CSATADRGFEDEQYF
NA	TRBV11-2	TRBJ2-1	NA	TGTGCCAGCAGCCCCATTTGGGGATACAATGAGCAGTTCTTC	CASSPIWGYNEQFF
NA	TRBV6-1	TRBJ2-2	TRBD2	TGTGCCAGCAGGGCCAGGGACCGCGAACCTAGCGGTTACACCGGGGAGCTGTTTTTT	CASRARDREPSGYTGELFF
NA	TRBV7-2	TRBJ2-5	NA	TGTGCCAGCAGCCGCTTGGGCCTGCGGGTCCAAGAGACCCAGTACTTC	CASSRLGLRVQETQYF
NA	TRBV24-1	TRBJ2-5	TRBD2	TGTGCCACCGGTGGACTAGCGGGAGAGACCCAGTACTTC	CATGGLAGETQYF
many	TRBV6-5	TRBJ2-7	TRBD2	TGTGCCAGCAGTTCCACTAGCGGGGCGACCTACGAGCAGTACTTC	CASSSTSGATYEQYF
NA	TRBV4-2	TRBJ1-2	NA	TGTGCCAGCAGCCAAGGTCCCGGGGGCTACACCTTC	CASSQGPGGYTF
few	TRBV10-3	TRBJ1-2	NA	TGTGCCATCAGGACAGACAGGAGCTATGGCTACACCTTC	CAIRTDRSYGYTF
NA	TRBV12-3/TRBV12-4	TRBJ1-2	TRBD1	TGTGCCAGCAGTTTAGGATGGACAGGGGATCATGGCTACACCTTC	CASSLGWTGDHGYTF
many	TRBV10-3	TRBJ2-3	TRBD1	TGTGCCATCAGCTGGGCAGGACAGGGGGACACAGATACGCAGTATTTT	CAISWAGQGDTDTQYF
NA	TRBV6-5	TRBJ1-5	NA	TGTGCCAGCGGTTACTCGGGGGCTCAGCCCCAGCATTTT	CASGYSGAQPQHF
few	TRBV20-1	TRBJ2-6	NA	TGCAGTGCTAGAGATCCCCATTACTCTGGGGCCAACGTCCTGACTTTC	CSARDPHYSGANVLTF
NA	TRBV7-3	TRBJ2-3	NA	TGTGCCAGCAATAACCCCCTGACAGACCCCACGGCGGGAGATACGCAGTATTTT	CASNNPLTDPTAGDTQYF